What follows is one T cell receptor beta chain and its context. Its recognized antigen is unknown. Qualities for individual bases were not recorded, and no much larger clone is one base off. This entry is derived from a study of T-cell memory formation after mild COVID-19 (dated by TCRdb to about 2021). For the wider study: TCR sequence clusters from the two donors were largely donor specific. The cohort comprised two young, previously healthy adult volunteers, one female and one male. In a couple of donors, T-cell clones that expanded and contracted after mild COVID-19 were followed by sequencing TCRalpha and TCRbeta repertoires longitudinally.

A distance of 11 bases separates the germline ends of V and J, which lose 0 bases and 6 bases respectively. The CDR3 measures 15 amino acids from cysteine to phenylalanine. Solely the CDR3 DNA is kept, with 45 bases framed from the first base. CDR1 LGHNA and CDR2 YSLEER were looked up in the germline V gene. Ficoll-Paque density gradient centrifugation was used to isolate PBMCs. TCRdb names Illumina NovaSeq 6000 as the instrument used. cDNA libraries for TCRalpha and TCRbeta were prepared by 5'RACE using constant-segment primers, with sample barcodes and unique molecular identifiers added. RNA was extracted from every sample with Trizol reagent. Library amplification was performed in two PCR steps, and a second sample barcode and Illumina TruSeq adapters were introduced in the second step. The libraries were sequenced on an Illumina NovaSeq using 2 x 150 bp paired-end reads. In the paper's pipeline: Demultiplexing of reads and collapsing into UMI-guided consensus sequences were performed with migec v1.2.7. Using mixcr v2.1.11, UMI consensuses were aligned to TRA and TRB V and J templates and then assembled into clonotypes. A clonotype was counted as expanded or contracted only if both edgeR and NoisET called the change significant, with noise models trained on biological replicates. For edgeR calls, a false discovery rate-adjusted p below 0.01 and a log2 fold-change threshold of 1 were applied. As an exploratory analysis of dynamics, PCA with hierarchical clustering was applied to max-normalized trajectories of the 1000 most abundant clonotypes. The CD4 or CD8 phenotype of responding clones was assigned using the separately sequenced CD4+ and CD8+ repertoires. TCRdb handled the public reads itself, with Q25 trimming in fastp and clone calling in MiXCR, and kept productive beta chains. Records with the same CDR3 protein are collapsed into one entry carrying the most frequent genes and DNA. TCRdb assigned the V and J calls; the authors' analysis was not used. Present in this sample are 250,000 to 300,000 distinct CDR3 sequences, around 15% of which were seen just once. The ten largest clones capture roughly 24% of the sample.

Overall results and qualifications from the work: Contracting CD4+ clones turned up mainly in the CM and EM memory subsets, whereas EMRA was where CD8+ clones were enriched. The study covered only a couple of mild cases, and larger cohorts including severe cases with pre-infection samples were considered necessary. SARS-CoV-2 specificity of the second-wave clones peaking on day 37 was not confirmed. Some responding clones were detected in pre-infection memory, suggesting pre-existing cross-reactive memory T cells joined the SARS-CoV-2 response. From day 15 to 85, contracting clones showed balanced CD4/CD8 phenotypes, whereas a second wave of clones that expanded from day 15 to 37 leaned towards CD4+.

The sequence derives from a man between 18 and 29 years old who had mild COVID-19 (a few samples of this study predate the infection). The sample titles of this study are shuffled in the database, so cell type and time point are left out; the donor was told from shared clones. Sequenced sample: PBMCs or a T cell subset sorted from them (not recorded which). This sequence uses TRBV4-3 and TRBJ2-2; TRBD1 might be the D gene, on 6 matching bases. The CDR3 protein: CASSQDPAGAGELFF. The bases are TGCGCCAGCAGCCAAGATCCGGCAGGGGCCGGGGAGCTGTTTTTT.